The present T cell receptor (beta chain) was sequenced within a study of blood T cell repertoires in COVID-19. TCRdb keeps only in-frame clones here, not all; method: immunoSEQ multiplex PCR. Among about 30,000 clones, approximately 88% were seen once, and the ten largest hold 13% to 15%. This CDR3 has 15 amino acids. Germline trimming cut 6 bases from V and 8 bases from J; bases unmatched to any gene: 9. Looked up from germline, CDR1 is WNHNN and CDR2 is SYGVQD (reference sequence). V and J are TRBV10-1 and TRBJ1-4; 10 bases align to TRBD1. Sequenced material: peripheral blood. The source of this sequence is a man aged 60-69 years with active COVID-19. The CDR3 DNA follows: TGCGCCAGCAGCCTCGAGGACAGGGGGGGCGAAAAACTGTTTTTT. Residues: CASSLEDRGGEKLFF.